Here is one T cell receptor beta chain with its context. The target antigen is unknown. 13 Jbeta primers and 60 Vbeta primers were used for the PCR. Original methodology: Around 83 million unique TCR beta chains, 9.5 million to 14 million shared, were counted in a later analysis. Sequencing used immunoSEQ multiplex PCR; TCRdb keeps in-frame clones, though not all of them. For V, J and clone size, that table is used; D and trimming come from the DNA. The sample contains under 200,000 clones, about 81% of which appear only once. These data come from a study of cytomegalovirus exposure and HLA in healthy donors. General observations from the study: In vitro assays verified that a few CMV-associated chains recognized CMV antigens specifically.

The specimen sequenced was PBMCs. The receptor's source is a woman aged 18-29 years in good health and CMV-seronegative.

CDR3 loop: CASSVTGGTGGVEQYF. In DNA form, the CDR3 reads TGTGCCAGCAGCGTCACGGGCGGGACAGGGGGGGTCGAGCAGTACTTC. This chain connects TRBV7-6 to TRBJ2-7; 11 bases match TRBD1. The CDR3 spans 16 residues. The ends lost 5 bases at V and 6 bases at J; junction bases unmatched: 12. The germline gives CDR1 SGHVS, CDR2 FNYEAQ.